This record concerns one T cell receptor (beta chain) sequence. Its antigen is undetermined. Unique molecular identifiers were incorporated into the prepared TCRbeta library. TCRdb reprocessed the PCR reads via MiXCR and lists one record per CDR3 protein. This repertoire shows fewer than 450,000 distinct CDR3 sequences, 15% to 20% found once; its top ten account for around 41%. This entry comes from a study of T-cell reconstitution after alpha-beta-depleted transplantation in children. Broader study findings: Some patients' high day-60 TCRbeta diversity was traced to surviving recipient T cells and thymic progenitors. Where alpha-beta T cells came from about two months after transplant was reportedly several hundred expanded graft clones. It was newly produced T cells that mostly accounted for T-cell counts and diversity one year after transplant.

The trim removed 5 bases at V and 4 bases at J, leaving 8 bases unmatched. The length of the CDR3 is 15 residues. Per germline, CDR1 SGHTA and CDR2 FQGNSA. This receptor was taken from a male patient aged 2-15 years who had a stem cell transplant for acute lymphoblastic leukemia, so the T cells may come from the graft donor. This specimen was PBMCs, mostly from graft donor cells, taken 360 days after TCRalphabeta/CD19-depleted stem cell transplant. The V and J genes are TRBV7-2 and TRBJ1-3; 7 nucleotides match TRBD1. The CDR3 region has the DNA TGTGCCAGCAGCATGATAGGGGGCGCAGGAAACACCATATATTTT. Translating it yields CASSMIGGAGNTIYF.